Shown below are 7 T cell receptor beta chains from a single sample sequenced in a study of T cell responses to AZD1222 COVID-19 vaccine. Sequencing used immunoSEQ multiplex PCR; TCRdb keeps in-frame clones, though not all of them. The sample lists 45,000 to 65,000 clones; 80% to 90% were seen once. Sample: peripheral blood, taken on day 0 of AZD1222 vaccination. Receptors were obtained from an adult in good health.

CDR3 in amino acids: CATSRDPDRAWETQYF. CDR3 in DNA: TGTGCCACCAGCAGAGATCCCGACAGGGCTTGGGAGACCCAGTACTTC. The J gene is TRBJ2-5, the V gene TRBV15, with 7 bases aligning to TRBD1. The junction had 9 bases not matched to a gene; V was cut back by 0 bases and J by 5 bases. The CDR3 totals 16 residues. CDR1 LNHNV and CDR2 YYDKDF come from the germline V gene (reference sequence).

V and J are TRBV11-2 and TRBJ2-1, with 10 nucleotides matching TRBD1. Germline V gene data show CDR1 as SGHAT and CDR2 as FQNNGV. Trimming at V came to 5 bases and at J to 4 bases, leaving 5 bases not matched to a gene. The CDR3 length is 15 residues. The CDR3: CASSNRDRGYNEQFF. The CDR3 DNA sequence: TGTGCCAGCAGCAACCGGGACAGGGGTTACAATGAGCAGTTCTTC.

The chain has TRBV6-2 or TRBV6-3 and TRBJ2-2; D may be TRBD2 (6 bases). V lost 6 bases and J lost 6, with 20 bases in between. The length of the CDR3 is 16 residues. The germline V gene encodes CDR1 MNHEY and CDR2 SVGEGT. CDR3 nucleotide sequence: TGTGCCAGCAGCCCCCTCGGTAGGAGGGCCGCCGGGGAGCTGTTTTTT. It translates to CASSPLGRRAAGELFF.

Here the CDR3 DNA reads TGTGCCAGCAGTACTCCGGGGTTCCGAGTGGGGAATTCACCCCTCCACTTT. Amino acid sequence: CASSTPGFRVGNSPLHF. The V and J genes are TRBV7-2 and TRBJ1-6; no firm D call. CDR1 and CDR2 from the germline V gene are SGHTA and FQGNSA. Trimming pared 6 bases from V and 7 bases from J, leaving 22 bases between. The CDR3 has 17 residues.

The chain recombines TRBV7-2 with TRBJ2-1; D is perhaps TRBD2 (6 bases). The V gene's germline CDR1 is SGHTA and CDR2 FQGNSA. The CDR3 loop spans 13 amino acids. Trimming removed 0 bases at V and 6 bases at J, with 6 bases between. The CDR3 region is CASSLASGNEQFF. In DNA, the CDR3 is TGTGCCAGCAGCTTAGCTAGCGGCAATGAGCAGTTCTTC. The variable domain in full, completed from reference TRBV7-2 and TRBJ2-1, reads GAGVSQSPSNKVTEKGKDVELRCDPISGHTALYWYRQSLGQGLEFLIYFQGNSAPDKSGLPSDRFSAERTGGSVSTLTIQRTQQEDSAVYLCASSLASGNEQFFGPGTRLTVL.

V is TRBV4-3 and J is TRBJ2-2; 11 bases map to TRBD2. V dropped 1 base and J dropped 7; count of bases not matched to a gene: 2. The CDR3 runs 15 residues. The V gene's germline CDR1 is LGHNA and CDR2 YSLEER. The DNA for the CDR3 is TGCGCCAGCAGCCAAGTTCTAGCGGGGGGCGGGGAGCTGTTTTTT. This translates into CASSQVLAGGGELFF.

This sequence joins TRBV2 and TRBJ1-5; possible D gene TRBD1, 6 bases. Germline values: CDR1 SNHLY, CDR2 FYNNEI. V shed 6 bases and J shed 0 bases, with 15 bases lying between them. CDR3 length: 16 amino acids. CDR3 nucleotides: TGTGCCAGCAGGACAGGCTACGATCATAGCAATCAGCCCCAGCATTTT. Translated: CASRTGYDHSNQPQHF. Full variable domain (rest looked up from reference TRBV2 and TRBJ1-5): EPEVTQTPSHQVTQMGQEVILRCVPISNHLYFYWYRQILGQKVEFLVSFYNNEISEKSEIFDDQFSVERPDGSNFTLKIRSTKLEDSAMYFCASRTGYDHSNQPQHFGDGTRLSIL.